A selection of T cell receptor beta chains follows, all from one sample in a study of shared clonotypes between healthy human individuals. Sequencing was performed with immunoSEQ multiplex PCR; in TCRdb, only in-frame clones are kept and a portion is missing. The top ten clones hold 0.95% to 1.5% of a sample with about 1,800,000 clones, about 95% of them seen once. The material sequenced was naive CD8+ T cells sorted from blood. These receptors were collected from a man in his late teens or twenties in good health. Each CDR3 is given with its conserved first and last residue. The order of the fields is clone size, V gene, D gene, J gene, CDR3 DNA, CDR3 protein. D genes are given only for firm matches. Expanded clones get a size class; other rows say once, few or many, or leave the size out.

abundance: NA; v_gene: TRBV5-1; d_gene: NA; j_gene: TRBJ2-3; CDR3nt: TGCGCCAGCAGCTTGGAGGGTGGTAGCACAGATACGCAGTATTTT; CDR3aa: CASSLEGGSTDTQYF
abundance: NA; v_gene: TRBV5-1; d_gene: TRBD1; j_gene: TRBJ2-5; CDR3nt: TGCGCCAGCAGCTTGGAGACAGGGGGCGGGGAGACCCAGTACTTC; CDR3aa: CASSLETGGGETQYF
abundance: once; v_gene: TRBV11-3; d_gene: NA; j_gene: TRBJ2-5; CDR3nt: TGTGCCAGCAGCGATAGGGGTAGGGGGGAGGCCCAGACCCAGTACTTC; CDR3aa: CASSDRGRGEAQTQYF
abundance: NA; v_gene: TRBV11-3; d_gene: TRBD1; j_gene: TRBJ1-5; CDR3nt: TGTGCCAGCAGCCCTCACAGGGGGAATCAGCCCCAGCATTTT; CDR3aa: CASSPHRGNQPQHF
abundance: NA; v_gene: TRBV15; d_gene: TRBD1; j_gene: TRBJ2-7; CDR3nt: TGTGCCACCAGCAGTGGACAGGGGTACGAGCAGTACTTC; CDR3aa: CATSSGQGYEQYF
abundance: NA; v_gene: TRBV28; d_gene: TRBD1; j_gene: TRBJ2-3; CDR3nt: TGTGCCAGCAGTTTAAAGGTGATAGGGGGCTCAGATACGCAGTATTTT; CDR3aa: CASSLKVIGGSDTQYF
abundance: NA; v_gene: TRBV28; d_gene: NA; j_gene: TRBJ2-5; CDR3nt: TGTGCCAGCAGTTTAGGGACGTACCAAGAGACCCAGTACTTC; CDR3aa: CASSLGTYQETQYF
abundance: NA; v_gene: TRBV19; d_gene: TRBD1; j_gene: TRBJ1-3; CDR3nt: TGTGCCAGTAGTCCGACAGGGTCTGGAAACACCATATATTTT; CDR3aa: CASSPTGSGNTIYF
abundance: NA; v_gene: TRBV19; d_gene: NA; j_gene: TRBJ1-2; CDR3nt: TGTGCCAGTAGTATCTCCATCGACTATGGCTACACCTTC; CDR3aa: CASSISIDYGYTF
abundance: few; v_gene: TRBV5-6; d_gene: TRBD2; j_gene: TRBJ2-7; CDR3nt: TGTGCCAGCAGCGCCGGGACTAGCGGCTACGAGCAGTACTTC; CDR3aa: CASSAGTSGYEQYF
abundance: NA; v_gene: TRBV10-3; d_gene: TRBD1; j_gene: TRBJ2-7; CDR3nt: TGTGCCATCAGTGAGTTAAGGACAGGGAGATTCGAGCAGTACTTC; CDR3aa: CAISELRTGRFEQYF
abundance: NA; v_gene: TRBV5-4; d_gene: NA; j_gene: TRBJ1-1; CDR3nt: TGTGCCAGCAGCTTCCAGGGGAACACTGAAGCTTTCTTT; CDR3aa: CASSFQGNTEAFF
abundance: once; v_gene: TRBV5-4; d_gene: NA; j_gene: TRBJ1-3; CDR3nt: TGTGCCAGCAGCTTGGCCCCGGACGATTACTCTGGAAACACCATATATTTT; CDR3aa: CASSLAPDDYSGNTIYF
abundance: NA; v_gene: TRBV29-1; d_gene: NA; j_gene: TRBJ1-2; CDR3nt: TGCAGCGTTGAAACGCCGAATAACTATGGCTACACCTTC; CDR3aa: CSVETPNNYGYTF
abundance: NA; v_gene: TRBV18; d_gene: NA; j_gene: TRBJ2-3; CDR3nt: TGTGCCAGCTCACCCCGGGACCCCGGGCCAGATACGCAGTATTTT; CDR3aa: CASSPRDPGPDTQYF
abundance: NA; v_gene: TRBV4-1; d_gene: NA; j_gene: TRBJ1-6; CDR3nt: TGCGCCAGCAGCCCCTTATTTGCTGTCATAGCTGATTCACCCCTCCACTTT; CDR3aa: CASSPLFAVIADSPLHF
abundance: NA; v_gene: TRBV5-1; d_gene: NA; j_gene: TRBJ2-3; CDR3nt: TGCGCCAGCAGCTCGGAAGTGACAGATACGCAGTATTTT; CDR3aa: CASSSEVTDTQYF
abundance: once; v_gene: TRBV20-1; d_gene: NA; j_gene: TRBJ1-4; CDR3nt: TGCAGTGAAGAAAAACTGTTTTTT; CDR3aa: CSEEKLFF
abundance: NA; v_gene: TRBV19; d_gene: NA; j_gene: TRBJ2-3; CDR3nt: TGTGCCAGTAGTATGGTAGTCACAGATACGCAGTATTTT; CDR3aa: CASSMVVTDTQYF
abundance: NA; v_gene: TRBV30; d_gene: NA; j_gene: TRBJ2-7; CDR3nt: TGTGCCTGGACCCTGGCAGGGAGCTCCTACGAGCAGTACTTC; CDR3aa: CAWTLAGSSYEQYF
abundance: NA; v_gene: TRBV19; d_gene: TRBD1; j_gene: TRBJ2-5; CDR3nt: TGTGCCAGTAGACAGGGGGGCCAAGAGACCCAGTACTTC; CDR3aa: CASRQGGQETQYF
abundance: NA; v_gene: TRBV5-6; d_gene: NA; j_gene: TRBJ1-2; CDR3nt: TGTGCCAGCAGCCTAGGGTCCATCGATGGCTACACCTTC; CDR3aa: CASSLGSIDGYTF
abundance: NA; v_gene: TRBV5-8; d_gene: NA; j_gene: TRBJ1-2; CDR3nt: TGTGCCAGCAGCTTGGTGATCGTCTATGGCTACACCTTC; CDR3aa: CASSLVIVYGYTF
abundance: NA; v_gene: TRBV9; d_gene: TRBD1; j_gene: TRBJ1-1; CDR3nt: TGTGCCAGCAGCGTCACGGGACAGGGTGGTGAAGCTTTCTTT; CDR3aa: CASSVTGQGGEAFF
abundance: NA; v_gene: TRBV29-1; d_gene: NA; j_gene: TRBJ2-1; CDR3nt: TGCAGCGCCGGCGGAAGTGAGCAGTTCTTC; CDR3aa: CSAGGSEQFF
abundance: NA; v_gene: TRBV7-2; d_gene: TRBD2; j_gene: TRBJ2-7; CDR3nt: TGTGCCAGCAGCTTAGCGGGGGAGGGGTTCCCCTACGAGCAGTACTTC; CDR3aa: CASSLAGEGFPYEQYF
abundance: once; v_gene: TRBV10-3; d_gene: NA; j_gene: TRBJ1-1; CDR3nt: TGTGCCATCAGTGAGTCCCGGGGGTTGCACACTGAAGCTTTCTTT; CDR3aa: CAISESRGLHTEAFF
abundance: NA; v_gene: TRBV9; d_gene: NA; j_gene: TRBJ2-1; CDR3nt: TGTGCCAGCAGCGTAGGGGTCCCCCCGGGAGTCTACAATGAGCAGTTCTTC; CDR3aa: CASSVGVPPGVYNEQFF
abundance: NA; v_gene: TRBV13; d_gene: NA; j_gene: TRBJ2-2; CDR3nt: TGTGCCAGCAGCGAGAACCACAGGACGAACACCGGGGAGCTGTTTTTT; CDR3aa: CASSENHRTNTGELFF
abundance: NA; v_gene: TRBV27; d_gene: NA; j_gene: TRBJ2-6; CDR3nt: TGTGCCAGCAGTTTAACCCTCCCTGGGGCCAACGTCCTGACTTTC; CDR3aa: CASSLTLPGANVLTF
abundance: NA; v_gene: TRBV11-2; d_gene: NA; j_gene: TRBJ2-1; CDR3nt: TGTGCCAGCAGCTCCTCCCTGGGGGGCCGGGATGAGCAGTTCTTC; CDR3aa: CASSSSLGGRDEQFF
abundance: NA; v_gene: TRBV29-1; d_gene: TRBD2; j_gene: TRBJ2-2; CDR3nt: TGCAGCGTTGAAGAGCCGACTAGCAGTCGACCGAACACCGGGGAGCTGTTTTTT; CDR3aa: CSVEEPTSSRPNTGELFF
abundance: NA; v_gene: TRBV5-6; d_gene: NA; j_gene: TRBJ2-7; CDR3nt: TGTGCCAGCAGCTTGGGGGGTGGCGAGCAGTACTTC; CDR3aa: CASSLGGGEQYF
abundance: once; v_gene: TRBV27; d_gene: TRBD2; j_gene: TRBJ2-1; CDR3nt: TGTGCCAGCAGAGAATTAGCGGGAGCCGTCTACAATGAGCAGTTCTTC; CDR3aa: CASRELAGAVYNEQFF
abundance: NA; v_gene: TRBV30; d_gene: TRBD2; j_gene: TRBJ2-1; CDR3nt: TGTGCCTGGAGAGCCGGGGGGGAGCAGTTCTTC; CDR3aa: CAWRAGGEQFF
abundance: NA; v_gene: TRBV13; d_gene: NA; j_gene: TRBJ2-7; CDR3nt: TGTGCCAGCAGCTGGGACCTAGATCCCTCCGAGCAGTACTTC; CDR3aa: CASSWDLDPSEQYF
abundance: NA; v_gene: TRBV6-5; d_gene: NA; j_gene: TRBJ2-5; CDR3nt: TGTGCCAGCAGTTTAGGAGGATCCGAGACCCAGTACTTC; CDR3aa: CASSLGGSETQYF
abundance: NA; v_gene: TRBV27; d_gene: NA; j_gene: TRBJ2-2; CDR3nt: TGTGCCAGCAGCTCGGGTAGCAGGGTCGATTGGGGCACCGGGGAGCTGTTTTTT; CDR3aa: CASSSGSRVDWGTGELFF
abundance: once; v_gene: TRBV7-2; d_gene: NA; j_gene: TRBJ1-1; CDR3nt: TGTGCCAGCAGCTTACTTGCCCGGGGTCCCGTAGGGGTGACTGAAGCTTTCTTT; CDR3aa: CASSLLARGPVGVTEAFF
abundance: NA; v_gene: TRBV4-3; d_gene: TRBD2; j_gene: TRBJ2-1; CDR3nt: TGCGCCAGCAGCCCTGGACTAGCGGTTAGCTCCTACAATGAGCAGTTCTTC; CDR3aa: CASSPGLAVSSYNEQFF
abundance: NA; v_gene: TRBV18; d_gene: NA; j_gene: TRBJ2-7; CDR3nt: TGTGCCAGCTCACCAGGGAGTGAGGTTAGGGCCATCTACGAGCAGTACTTC; CDR3aa: CASSPGSEVRAIYEQYF
abundance: NA; v_gene: TRBV6-5; d_gene: NA; j_gene: TRBJ2-3; CDR3nt: TGTGCCAGCAGTCCCCTGGACGGCACAGATACGCAGTATTTT; CDR3aa: CASSPLDGTDTQYF
abundance: NA; v_gene: TRBV10-2; d_gene: NA; j_gene: TRBJ2-2; CDR3nt: TGCGCCAGCAGTGAGTTAAGCGGAAACACCGGGGAGCTGTTTTTT; CDR3aa: CASSELSGNTGELFF
abundance: NA; v_gene: TRBV7-8; d_gene: NA; j_gene: TRBJ2-1; CDR3nt: TGTGCCAGCAGCTTAACATATGAGCAGTTCTTC; CDR3aa: CASSLTYEQFF
abundance: once; v_gene: TRBV27; d_gene: NA; j_gene: TRBJ1-1; CDR3nt: TGTGCCAGCAGTTCGATCCCGGGACGTACTAACACTGAAGCTTTCTTT; CDR3aa: CASSSIPGRTNTEAFF
abundance: NA; v_gene: TRBV5-4; d_gene: TRBD2; j_gene: TRBJ2-1; CDR3nt: TGTGCCAGCAGCCCATCAGCGGGGGTAGCCCACAATGAGCAGTTCTTC; CDR3aa: CASSPSAGVAHNEQFF
abundance: NA; v_gene: TRBV11-2; d_gene: NA; j_gene: TRBJ1-3; CDR3nt: TGTGCCAGCAGCTTAGCTCCCGGGAGTGACACCATATATTTT; CDR3aa: CASSLAPGSDTIYF
abundance: NA; v_gene: TRBV27; d_gene: NA; j_gene: TRBJ1-1; CDR3nt: TGTGCCAGCAGCCGGTGGGGGGCCACTGAAGCTTTCTTT; CDR3aa: CASSRWGATEAFF
abundance: NA; v_gene: TRBV20-1; d_gene: NA; j_gene: TRBJ1-3; CDR3nt: TGCAGTGCTAGAGCTGGGGACACCATATATTTT; CDR3aa: CSARAGDTIYF
abundance: NA; v_gene: TRBV18; d_gene: NA; j_gene: TRBJ2-2; CDR3nt: TGTGCCAGCTCACCGGAGTCGTCAGGGCCCAGGTCCGGGGAGCTGTTTTTT; CDR3aa: CASSPESSGPRSGELFF
abundance: NA; v_gene: TRBV5-1; d_gene: TRBD1; j_gene: TRBJ2-2; CDR3nt: TGCGCCAGCAGCTCACCGACAGGGGTGAACACCGGGGAGCTGTTTTTT; CDR3aa: CASSSPTGVNTGELFF
abundance: NA; v_gene: TRBV5-4; d_gene: TRBD1; j_gene: TRBJ2-7; CDR3nt: TGTGCCAGCAGCCTCGAACCGGGACAGGACACCTACGAGCAGTACTTC; CDR3aa: CASSLEPGQDTYEQYF
abundance: NA; v_gene: TRBV12-5; d_gene: NA; j_gene: TRBJ1-1; CDR3nt: TGTGCTAGTGGTTTGGTACTGGGGGGCGCGAACACTGAAGCTTTCTTT; CDR3aa: CASGLVLGGANTEAFF
abundance: NA; v_gene: TRBV30; d_gene: TRBD2; j_gene: TRBJ2-7; CDR3nt: TGTGCCTGGAGTGGCCTGGCAGGGGTGAAGCGGGGGGTTCCCTACGAGCAGTACTTC; CDR3aa: CAWSGLAGVKRGVPYEQYF
abundance: NA; v_gene: TRBV18; d_gene: NA; j_gene: TRBJ2-7; CDR3nt: TGTGCCAGCTCGGGACTTCACAGGGGCGGGAGCTCCTACGAGCAGTACTTC; CDR3aa: CASSGLHRGGSSYEQYF